This T cell receptor beta chain was captured in a study of regulatory T cells in long-lasting Graves disease. The CDR3 loop spans 16 amino acids. V dropped 6 bases and J dropped 8; count of bases not matched to a gene: 15. Germline CDR1 and CDR2: MNHNS and SASEGT. Of note for this clonotype: Its antigen is undetermined.

Study-level results: Public clonotype sharing was higher in persistent than newly diagnosed patients. Among samples with persistent disease, TRBV28, TRBJ1-2 and TRBJ2-5 were favored.

Time point noted: newly diagnosed GD, antithyroid drugs for less than 3 months. Scientists built the TCR library using RNA that was extracted from PBMCs. The authors built TCR beta libraries using iRepertoire HTBI primers and Arm-PCR of CDR3 regions. TCRdb re-derived calls from the multiplex PCR reads in MiXCR, one entry per CDR3 protein. This table has some 460,000 distinct CDR3 sequences, under 20% appearing once. This sample also appeared in a second study, on T cells in Graves' hyperthyroidism and ophthalmopathy. That publication notes: Clinical symptoms, serum thyroxine and TRAb, thyroid ultrasound and orbital computed tomography together formed the diagnostic basis. In the first-round RT-PCR of the TCR CDR3, the HTBI primer set was used.

Specimen: peripheral blood mononuclear cells (PBMCs), collected at new diagnosis, from a patient treated with antithyroid drugs. J is TRBJ2-1 and V is TRBV6-1, with 8 nucleotides matching TRBD2. This TCR was sampled from a man aged 40-49 years with Graves disease. The CDR3: CASRFRSGTPSDEQFF. CDR3 sequence (DNA): TGTGCCAGCAGATTCCGTAGCGGGACTCCTTCCGATGAGCAGTTCTTC.